Presented here are 2 T cell receptor beta chains from one specimen sequenced in a study of blood T cells in healthy people across ages. With a J-beta primer mix and a sample-barcoded 5' primer, a second PCR ran roughly 6 to 11 cycles. TCRdb independently ran MiXCR on the 5' RACE reads; one entry per CDR3 protein. The table lists roughly 700,000 distinct CDR3 sequences, just under 25% of them singletons. This same sample was also taken into another study, of T cells of mothers and their children.

The specimen was blood. These receptors were collected from a boy between 10 and 17 years old in good health.

The V and J genes are TRBV3-1 and TRBJ1-1; no clear D gene. The CDR3 consists of 12 residues. V was trimmed by 3 bases and J by 8 bases, leaving 10 bases between them. Germline-derived CDR1 and CDR2 are LGHDT and YNNKEL (reference sequence). The CDR3 reads CASSHRETEAFF. The CDR3 nucleotides read TGTGCCAGCAGCCATCGGGAAACCGAAGCTTTCTTT.

This clonotype was seen at least ten times. V gene TRBV25-1 combines with J gene TRBJ1-6, with TRBD1 as a possible D gene (6 bases). CDR1 and CDR2 from the germline V gene are MGHDK and SYGVNS. CDR3 length: 11 residues. V was shortened by 8 bases and J by 13 bases, with 12 bases between the two germline ends. The CDR3 here is CASLGGGPLHF. For the CDR3, the DNA is TGTGCCAGCCTAGGGGGAGGTCCCCTCCACTTT.